This record looks at one T cell receptor (beta chain) sequence and its context. No cognate antigen has been identified for it. Per-base qualities were not stored, and no clone one base away is much larger. This record comes from a study of blood T cell repertoires in COVID-19 (dated by TCRdb to 2020 to 2022). In the study overall: Collaborator samples came from the United States, Italy and Spain and covered acute and convalescent phases of COVID-19. The material from the prospective study consisted of cDNA or gDNA derived from T cells, B-cell-depleted T cells, or PBMCs. Subjects who had been exposed to COVID-19, were actively infected with it, or had recovered from it provided the deeply sampled blood TCRbeta repertoires that made up the dataset. The repertoires were made available in a free public database intended to serve as a resource for research on the immune response to SARS-CoV-2. Samples were obtained from the ongoing ImmuneRACE study (first 160 participants) and from some 1,300 subjects provided by 6 global collaborators. Sample metadata almost always included a de-identified subject ID, COVID-19 status, age in years and sex. Where available, HLA class I and class II types were obtained from metadata supplied by the sample provider rather than from assay-based typing.

Participants in the prospective study were enrolled through a virtual design, were aged roughly 18 to 90 years, and lived in 20 to 30 United States geographic areas. In the prospective study, participants were assigned to cohorts based on the clinical history participants reported in a screening survey and a study questionnaire. A participant counted as exposed if, within 2 weeks of entering the study, that participant had been in contact with someone who had a PCR-confirmed or clinician-diagnosed COVID-19 case. Mobile phlebotomists in the prospective study collected whole blood, serum and a nasopharyngeal or oropharyngeal swab from every participant. Prospective study participants could optionally give additional blood draws and questionnaires over an approximately 2-month period. Before DNA extraction, blood samples from the prospective study were shipped at room temperature or frozen. The immunoSEQ Assay, a bias-controlled multiplex PCR, was used to amplify TCRbeta CDR3 regions from genomic DNA. From the authors' description of their analysis: The number of nucleated cells in each sample was estimated from the amplification of reference gene primers within the assay. To quantify the absolute abundance of each unique TCRbeta CDR3 rearrangement, sequence reads were collapsed and filtered. For each sample, productive Simpson clonality was calculated as the square root of Simpson's diversity index across productive rearrangements. TCRdb re-hosts the immuneACCESS table, in-frame sequences only. Its copies lack some clones; in the studies checked, an unresolved V gene accounts for under half of them, and the cause for the rest is not known. V and J calls plus clone size are reproduced from that table; the DNA served to infer D and trimming. For this sample the table gives around 160,000 clones, of which around 90% were detected only once. The top ten constitute roughly 4% of the sample.

V is pared back by 3 bases and J by 3 bases, with 15 bases lying between the germline termini. CDR3 length: 16 amino acids, cysteine to phenylalanine. The kept DNA is CDR3 alone, 48 bases in frame from the first base. CDR1 is given as ENHRY and CDR2 as SYGVKD, both from the germline V gene. What the research found in general, with its limitations: Clinical and demographic metadata were provided uncurated, with the amount varying by source and participant.

The sequence derives from a woman aged 40 to 50 who had been exposed to COVID-19. The rearrangement combines TRBV10-3 with TRBJ1-5; the D gene is unclear. The sample was PBMCs or T cells enriched from blood (not recorded which). Read as DNA, the sequence is TGTGCCATCAGTGATTTGCCGACGGGGATCAATCAGCCCCAGCATTTT. It translates as CAISDLPTGINQPQHF.